What follows describes a single TCR beta chain. The V segment lost 2 bases and the J segment 3 bases; nucleotides outside the gene matches: 2. This CDR3 is built from 15 residues. Germline V gene data show CDR1 as MNHEY and CDR2 as SVGAGI. This specimen comes from a study of shared clonotypes between healthy human individuals. At the level of the study: Aged between 18 and 49, the donors were two women and a few men.

Input per replicate PCR of unsorted PBMC was around 300 ng DNA, corresponding to around 28,000 T cell genomes. Assay used: immunoSEQ multiplex PCR; TCRdb lists only in-frame clones, some missing. The sample consists of around 500,000 clones, roughly 80% of them appearing once. The specimen was PBMCs. The chain carries TRBV6-5 and TRBJ1-2; 11 bases match TRBD1. The receptor comes from a woman in her 40s in good health. Some clones in this sample may be carry-over from other donors' samples. In nucleotides, the CDR3 is TGTGCCAGCAGTTACGGGGGACAGGGGGACTATGGCTACACCTTC. Residues: CASSYGGQGDYGYTF.